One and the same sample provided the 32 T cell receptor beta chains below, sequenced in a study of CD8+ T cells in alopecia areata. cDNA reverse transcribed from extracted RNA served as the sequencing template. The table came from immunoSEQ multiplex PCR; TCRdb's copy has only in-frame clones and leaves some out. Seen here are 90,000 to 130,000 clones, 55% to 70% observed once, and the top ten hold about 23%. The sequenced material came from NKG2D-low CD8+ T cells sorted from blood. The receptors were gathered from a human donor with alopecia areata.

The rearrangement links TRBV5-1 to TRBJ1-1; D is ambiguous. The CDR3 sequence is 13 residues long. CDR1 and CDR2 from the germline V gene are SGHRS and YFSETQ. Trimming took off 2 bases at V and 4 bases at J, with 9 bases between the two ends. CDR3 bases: TGCGCCAGCAGCTTAACCCCCGGCACTGAAGCTTTCTTT. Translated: CASSLTPGTEAFF.

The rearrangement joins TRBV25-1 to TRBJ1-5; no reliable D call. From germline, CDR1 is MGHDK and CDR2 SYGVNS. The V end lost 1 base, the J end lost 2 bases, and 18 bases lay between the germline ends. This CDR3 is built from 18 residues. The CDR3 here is CASSELRMEFGGNQPQHF. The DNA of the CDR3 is TGTGCCAGCAGTGAATTAAGGATGGAGTTTGGGGGCAATCAGCCCCAGCATTTT.

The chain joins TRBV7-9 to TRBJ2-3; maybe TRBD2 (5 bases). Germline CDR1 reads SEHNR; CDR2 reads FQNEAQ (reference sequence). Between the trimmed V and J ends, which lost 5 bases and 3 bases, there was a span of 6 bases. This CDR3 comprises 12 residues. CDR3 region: CASSGSTDTQYF. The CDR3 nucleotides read TGTGCCAGCAGCGGGAGTACAGATACGCAGTATTTT.

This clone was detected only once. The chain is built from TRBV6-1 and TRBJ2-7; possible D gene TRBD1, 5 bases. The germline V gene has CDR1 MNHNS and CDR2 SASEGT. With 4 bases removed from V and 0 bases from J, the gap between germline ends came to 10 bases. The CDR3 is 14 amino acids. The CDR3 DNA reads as TGTGCCAGCAGTGCACGACAGAACTCCTACGAGCAGTACTTC. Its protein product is CASSARQNSYEQYF.

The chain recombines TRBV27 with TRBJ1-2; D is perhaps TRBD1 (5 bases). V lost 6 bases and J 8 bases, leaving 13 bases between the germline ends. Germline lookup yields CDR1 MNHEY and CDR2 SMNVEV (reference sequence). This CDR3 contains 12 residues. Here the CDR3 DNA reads TGTGCCAGCAGCCCCGACAGCGGCGGCTACACCTTC. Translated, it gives CASSPDSGGYTF.

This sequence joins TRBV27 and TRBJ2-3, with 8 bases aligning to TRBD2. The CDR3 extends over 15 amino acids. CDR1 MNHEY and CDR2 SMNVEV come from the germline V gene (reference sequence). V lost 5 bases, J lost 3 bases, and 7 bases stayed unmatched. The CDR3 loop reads CASSLERERTDTQYF. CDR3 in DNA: TGTGCCAGCAGTCTCGAGCGGGAGCGGACAGATACGCAGTATTTT.

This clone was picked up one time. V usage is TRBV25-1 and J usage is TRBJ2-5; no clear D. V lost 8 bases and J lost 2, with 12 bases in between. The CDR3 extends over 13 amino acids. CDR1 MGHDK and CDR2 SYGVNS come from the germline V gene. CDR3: CASAVDGQETQYF. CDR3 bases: TGTGCCAGCGCCGTGGACGGACAAGAGACCCAGTACTTC.

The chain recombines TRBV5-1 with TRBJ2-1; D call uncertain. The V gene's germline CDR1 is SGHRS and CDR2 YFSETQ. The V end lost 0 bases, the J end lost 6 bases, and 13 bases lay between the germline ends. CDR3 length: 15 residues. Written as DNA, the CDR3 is TGCGCCAGCAGCTTGGTAGGCGCTAGTTCCAATGAGCAGTTCTTC. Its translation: CASSLVGASSNEQFF.

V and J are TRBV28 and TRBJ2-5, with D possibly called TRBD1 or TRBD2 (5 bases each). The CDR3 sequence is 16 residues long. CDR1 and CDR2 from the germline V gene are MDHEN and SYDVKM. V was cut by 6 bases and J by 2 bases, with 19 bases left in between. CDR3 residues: CASRASSGTDQETQYF. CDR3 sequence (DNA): TGTGCCAGCAGAGCATCCTCCGGGACGGATCAAGAGACCCAGTACTTC.

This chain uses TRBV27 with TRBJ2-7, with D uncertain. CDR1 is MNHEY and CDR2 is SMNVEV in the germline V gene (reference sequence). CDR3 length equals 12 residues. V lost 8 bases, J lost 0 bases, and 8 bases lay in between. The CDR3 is CASGAVSYEQYF. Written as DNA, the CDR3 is TGTGCCAGCGGTGCAGTCTCCTACGAGCAGTACTTC.

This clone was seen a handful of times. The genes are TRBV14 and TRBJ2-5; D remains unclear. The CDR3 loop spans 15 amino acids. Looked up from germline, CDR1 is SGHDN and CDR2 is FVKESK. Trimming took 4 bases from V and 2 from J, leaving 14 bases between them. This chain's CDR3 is CASSRERHYQETQYF. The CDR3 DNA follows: TGTGCCAGCAGCCGTGAAAGACACTATCAAGAGACCCAGTACTTC.

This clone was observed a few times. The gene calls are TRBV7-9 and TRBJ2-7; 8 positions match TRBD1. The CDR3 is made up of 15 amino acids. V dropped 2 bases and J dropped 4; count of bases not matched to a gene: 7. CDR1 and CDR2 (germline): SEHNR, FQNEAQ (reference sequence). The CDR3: CASSLPGTGVYEQYF. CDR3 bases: TGTGCCAGCAGCTTACCCGGGACAGGCGTTTACGAGCAGTACTTC.

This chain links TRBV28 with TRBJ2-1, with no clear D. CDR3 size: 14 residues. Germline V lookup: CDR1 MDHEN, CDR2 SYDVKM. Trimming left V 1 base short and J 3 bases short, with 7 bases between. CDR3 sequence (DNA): TGTGCCAGCAGTTTATTCGCCAACTACAATGAGCAGTTCTTC. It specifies CASSLFANYNEQFF.

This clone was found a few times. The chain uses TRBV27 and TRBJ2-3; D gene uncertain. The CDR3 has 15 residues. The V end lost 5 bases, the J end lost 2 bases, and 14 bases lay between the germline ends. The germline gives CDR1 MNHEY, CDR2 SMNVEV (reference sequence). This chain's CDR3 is CASSSNRPYTDTQYF. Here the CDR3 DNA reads TGTGCCAGCAGTAGTAACCGACCATACACAGATACGCAGTATTTT.

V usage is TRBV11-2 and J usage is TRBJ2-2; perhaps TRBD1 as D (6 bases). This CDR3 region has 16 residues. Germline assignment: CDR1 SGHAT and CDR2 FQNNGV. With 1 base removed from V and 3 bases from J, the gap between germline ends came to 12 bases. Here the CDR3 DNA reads TGTGCCAGCAGCTTAGTTTGGGACAAATACACCGGGGAGCTGTTTTTT. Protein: CASSLVWDKYTGELFF.

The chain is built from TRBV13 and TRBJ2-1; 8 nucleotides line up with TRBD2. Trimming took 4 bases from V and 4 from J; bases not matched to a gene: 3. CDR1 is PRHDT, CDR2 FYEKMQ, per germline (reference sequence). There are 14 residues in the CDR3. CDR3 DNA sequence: TGTGCCAGCAGCTCGGGACTAGGGTACAATGAGCAGTTCTTC. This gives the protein CASSSGLGYNEQFF.

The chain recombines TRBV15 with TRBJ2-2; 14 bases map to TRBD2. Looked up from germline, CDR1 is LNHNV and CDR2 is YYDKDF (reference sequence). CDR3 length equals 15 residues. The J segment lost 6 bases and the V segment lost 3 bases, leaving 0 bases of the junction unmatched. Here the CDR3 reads CATSRTSGRAGELFF. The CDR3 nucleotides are TGTGCCACCAGCAGGACTAGCGGGAGGGCCGGGGAGCTGTTTTTT.

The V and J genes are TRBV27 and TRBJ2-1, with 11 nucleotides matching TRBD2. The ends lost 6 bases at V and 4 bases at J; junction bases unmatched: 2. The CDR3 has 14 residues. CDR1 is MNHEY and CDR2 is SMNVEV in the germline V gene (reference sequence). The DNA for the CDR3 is TGTGCCAGCAGGACTAGCGGGACATACAATGAGCAGTTCTTC. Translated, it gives CASRTSGTYNEQFF.

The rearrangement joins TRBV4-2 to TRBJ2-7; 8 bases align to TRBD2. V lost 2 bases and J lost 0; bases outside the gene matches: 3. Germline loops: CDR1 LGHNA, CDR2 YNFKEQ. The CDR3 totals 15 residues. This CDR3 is CASSQLAGTSYEQYF. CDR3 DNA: TGTGCCAGCAGCCAACTAGCGGGTACCTCCTACGAGCAGTACTTC.

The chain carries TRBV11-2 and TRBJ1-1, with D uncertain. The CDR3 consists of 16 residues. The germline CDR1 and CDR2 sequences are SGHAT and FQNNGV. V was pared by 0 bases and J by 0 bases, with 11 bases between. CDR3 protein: CASSLDRMEMNTEAFF. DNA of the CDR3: TGTGCCAGCAGCTTAGATCGCATGGAAATGAACACTGAAGCTTTCTTT.

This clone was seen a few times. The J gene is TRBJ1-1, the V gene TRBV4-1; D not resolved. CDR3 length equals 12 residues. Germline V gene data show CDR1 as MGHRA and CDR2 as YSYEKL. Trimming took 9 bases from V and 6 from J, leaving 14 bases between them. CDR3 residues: CASGRGVPEAFF. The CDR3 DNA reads TGCGCCAGTGGGCGGGGAGTGCCTGAAGCTTTCTTT.

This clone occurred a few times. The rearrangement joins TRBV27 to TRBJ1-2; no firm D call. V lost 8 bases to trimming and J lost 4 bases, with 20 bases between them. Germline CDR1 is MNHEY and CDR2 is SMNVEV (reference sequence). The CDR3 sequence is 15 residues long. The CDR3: CASSHEGAGFYGYTF. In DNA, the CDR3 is TGTGCCAGCTCCCATGAGGGAGCCGGGTTCTATGGCTACACCTTC.

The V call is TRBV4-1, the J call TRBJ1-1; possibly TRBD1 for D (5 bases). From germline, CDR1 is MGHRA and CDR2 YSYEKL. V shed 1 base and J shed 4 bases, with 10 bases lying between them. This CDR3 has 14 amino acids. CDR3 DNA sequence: TGCGCCAGCAGCCAAGTTGGGGGAGGCACTGAAGCTTTCTTT. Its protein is CASSQVGGGTEAFF.

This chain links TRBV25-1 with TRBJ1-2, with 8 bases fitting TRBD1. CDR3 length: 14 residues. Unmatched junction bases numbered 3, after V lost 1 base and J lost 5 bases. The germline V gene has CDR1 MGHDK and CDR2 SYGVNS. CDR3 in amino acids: CASSESGTGYGYTF. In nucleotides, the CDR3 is TGTGCCAGCAGTGAATCTGGGACAGGATATGGCTACACCTTC.

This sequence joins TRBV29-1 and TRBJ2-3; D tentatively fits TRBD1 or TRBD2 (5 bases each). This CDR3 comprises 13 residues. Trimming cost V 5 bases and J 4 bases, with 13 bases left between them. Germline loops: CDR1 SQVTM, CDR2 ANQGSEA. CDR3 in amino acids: CSVWDLRPDTQYF. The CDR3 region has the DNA TGCAGCGTTTGGGACCTACGGCCAGATACGCAGTATTTT.

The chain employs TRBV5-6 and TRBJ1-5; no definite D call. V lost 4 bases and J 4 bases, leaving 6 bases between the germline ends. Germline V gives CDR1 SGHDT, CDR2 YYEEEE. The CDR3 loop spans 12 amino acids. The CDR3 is CASSGFNQPQHF. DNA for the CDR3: TGTGCCAGCAGCGGGTTTAATCAGCCCCAGCATTTT.

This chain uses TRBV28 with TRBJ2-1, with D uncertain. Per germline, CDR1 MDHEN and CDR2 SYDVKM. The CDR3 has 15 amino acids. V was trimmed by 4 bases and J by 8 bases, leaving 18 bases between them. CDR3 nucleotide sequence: TGTGCCAGCAGTTCGGACCCCTTCGATACACATGAGCAGTTCTTC. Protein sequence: CASSSDPFDTHEQFF.

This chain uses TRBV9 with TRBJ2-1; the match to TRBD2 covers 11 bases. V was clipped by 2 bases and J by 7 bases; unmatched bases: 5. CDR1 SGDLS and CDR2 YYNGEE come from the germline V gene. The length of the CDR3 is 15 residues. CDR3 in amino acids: CASSVTSGSGNEQFF. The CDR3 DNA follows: TGTGCCAGCAGCGTCACTAGCGGGAGTGGGAATGAGCAGTTCTTC.

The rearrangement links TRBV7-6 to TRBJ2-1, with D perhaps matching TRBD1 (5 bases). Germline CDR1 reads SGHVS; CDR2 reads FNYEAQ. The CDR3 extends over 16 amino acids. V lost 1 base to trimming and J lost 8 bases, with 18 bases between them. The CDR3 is CASSLGVGQRSDEQFF. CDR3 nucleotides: TGTGCCAGCAGCTTAGGTGTGGGGCAGAGGTCGGATGAGCAGTTCTTC.

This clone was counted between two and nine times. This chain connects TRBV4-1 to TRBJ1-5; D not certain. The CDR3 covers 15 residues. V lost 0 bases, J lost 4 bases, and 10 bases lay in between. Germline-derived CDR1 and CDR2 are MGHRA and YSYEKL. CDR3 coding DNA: TGCGCCAGCAGCCAAGACCCGGCGGGGAATCAGCCCCAGCATTTT. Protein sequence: CASSQDPAGNQPQHF.

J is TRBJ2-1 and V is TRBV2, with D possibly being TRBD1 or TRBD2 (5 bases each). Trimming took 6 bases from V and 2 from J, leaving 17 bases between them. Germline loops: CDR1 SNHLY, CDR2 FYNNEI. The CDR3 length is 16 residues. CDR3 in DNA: TGTGCCAGCAGGGGATTCGGGACGGCCGCCTACAATGAGCAGTTCTTC. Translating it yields CASRGFGTAAYNEQFF.

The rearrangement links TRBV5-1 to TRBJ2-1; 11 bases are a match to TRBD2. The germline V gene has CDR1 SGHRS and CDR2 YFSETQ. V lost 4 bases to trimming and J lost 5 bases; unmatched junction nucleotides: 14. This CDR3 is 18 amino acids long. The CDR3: CASSSGALSGRGNNEQFF. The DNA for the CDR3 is TGCGCCAGCAGCAGCGGGGCCCTTAGCGGGAGGGGTAACAATGAGCAGTTCTTC.